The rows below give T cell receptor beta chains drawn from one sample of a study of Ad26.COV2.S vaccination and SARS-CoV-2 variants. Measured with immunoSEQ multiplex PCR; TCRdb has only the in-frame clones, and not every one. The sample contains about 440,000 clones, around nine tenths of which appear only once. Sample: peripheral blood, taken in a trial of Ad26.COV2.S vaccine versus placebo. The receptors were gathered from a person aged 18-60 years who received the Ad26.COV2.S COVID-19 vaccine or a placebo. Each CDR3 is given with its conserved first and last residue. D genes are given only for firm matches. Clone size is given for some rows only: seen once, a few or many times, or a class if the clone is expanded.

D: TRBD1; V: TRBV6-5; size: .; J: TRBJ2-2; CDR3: CASRRTGAGAGELFF; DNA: TGTGCCAGCAGGCGGACAGGGGCAGGGGCCGGGGAGCTGTTTTTT
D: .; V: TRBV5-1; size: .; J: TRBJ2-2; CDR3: CASRGPGASTGELFF; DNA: TGCGCCAGCAGAGGGCCGGGGGCGAGTACCGGGGAGCTGTTTTTT
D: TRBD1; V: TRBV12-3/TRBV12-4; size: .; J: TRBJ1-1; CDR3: CASSRTGGVEAFF; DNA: TGTGCCAGCAGCCGGACAGGGGGGGTTGAAGCTTTCTTT
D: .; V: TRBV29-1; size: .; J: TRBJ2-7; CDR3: CSAQGLRSSYEQYF; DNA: TGCAGCGCTCAGGGACTGAGAAGCTCCTACGAGCAGTACTTC
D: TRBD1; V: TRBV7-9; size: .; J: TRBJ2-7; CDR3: CASSYTGTASSYEQYF; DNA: TGTGCCAGCAGCTACACCGGGACAGCAAGCTCCTACGAGCAGTACTTC
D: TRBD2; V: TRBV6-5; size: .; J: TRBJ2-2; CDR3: CASSEGLISTGELFF; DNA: TGTGCCAGCAGCGAGGGACTAATTTCCACCGGGGAGCTGTTTTTT
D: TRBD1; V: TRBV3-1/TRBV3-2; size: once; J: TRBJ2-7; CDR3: CASSEDRVPYEQYF; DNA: TGTGCCAGCAGCGAAGACAGGGTACCCTACGAGCAGTACTTC
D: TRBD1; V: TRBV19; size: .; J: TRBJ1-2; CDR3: CASSIGGTGRGYTF; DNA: TGTGCCAGTAGTATAGGTGGGACAGGTCGGGGCTACACCTTC
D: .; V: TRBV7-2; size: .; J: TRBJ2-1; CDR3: CASSLRHISNEQFF; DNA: TGTGCCAGCAGCTTGAGGCATATTTCCAATGAGCAGTTCTTC
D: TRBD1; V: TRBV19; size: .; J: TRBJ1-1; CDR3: CASSSTSGTGNTEAFF; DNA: TGTGCCAGTAGTTCAACCTCCGGGACAGGGAACACTGAAGCTTTCTTT
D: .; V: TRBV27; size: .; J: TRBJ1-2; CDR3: CASSPPVRVNYGYTF; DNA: TGTGCCAGCAGTCCCCCGGTGAGGGTGAACTATGGCTACACCTTC
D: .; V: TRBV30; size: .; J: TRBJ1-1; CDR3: CAWSPGPNTEAFF; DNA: TGTGCCTGGAGTCCGGGGCCGAACACTGAAGCTTTCTTT
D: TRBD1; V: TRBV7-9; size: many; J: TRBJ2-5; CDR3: CASSPWTGGAETQYF; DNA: TGTGCCAGCAGCCCCTGGACAGGGGGCGCAGAGACCCAGTACTTC
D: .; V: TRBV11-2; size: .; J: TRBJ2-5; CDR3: CASSLGARRASETQYF; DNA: TGTGCCAGCAGCTTAGGGGCGAGGCGGGCCTCGGAGACCCAGTACTTC
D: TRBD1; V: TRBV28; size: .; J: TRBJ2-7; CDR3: CATLRQGSYEQYF; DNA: TGTGCCACCCTCCGACAGGGCTCCTACGAGCAGTACTTC
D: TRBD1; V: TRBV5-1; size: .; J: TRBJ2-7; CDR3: CASSSSGTAYEQYF; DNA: TGCGCCAGCAGCTCCTCCGGGACAGCCTACGAGCAGTACTTC
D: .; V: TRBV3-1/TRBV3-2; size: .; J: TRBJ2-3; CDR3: CASSQGKAAYTDTQYF; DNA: TGTGCCAGCAGCCAAGGCAAGGCAGCCTACACAGATACGCAGTATTTT
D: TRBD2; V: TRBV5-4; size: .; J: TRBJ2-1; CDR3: CASSPTARLAGGPSEQFF; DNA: TGTGCCAGCAGCCCTACGGCTCGTCTAGCGGGAGGGCCTAGTGAGCAGTTCTTC
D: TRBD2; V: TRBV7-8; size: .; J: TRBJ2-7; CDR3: CASSYRLAGDPYEQYF; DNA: TGTGCCAGCAGCTACCGACTAGCGGGAGATCCCTACGAGCAGTACTTC
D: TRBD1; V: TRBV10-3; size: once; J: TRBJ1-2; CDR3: CAISDPTHFGGQGGYGYTF; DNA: TGTGCCATCAGTGACCCAACCCATTTCGGAGGACAGGGCGGCTATGGCTACACCTTC
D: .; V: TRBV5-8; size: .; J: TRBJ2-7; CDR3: CASPPDLFYEQYF; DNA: TGTGCCAGCCCCCCGGACCTTTTCTACGAGCAGTACTTC
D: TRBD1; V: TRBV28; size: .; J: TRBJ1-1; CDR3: CASSAQGIGRETEAFF; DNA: TGTGCCAGCAGTGCACAGGGGATCGGCAGGGAGACTGAAGCTTTCTTT
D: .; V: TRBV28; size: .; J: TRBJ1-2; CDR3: CASSFGFGYTF; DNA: TGTGCCAGCAGTTTTGGGTTCGGCTACACCTTC
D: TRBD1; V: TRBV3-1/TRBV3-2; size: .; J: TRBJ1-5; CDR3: CASSTTGGNQPQHF; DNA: TGTGCCAGCAGCACGACAGGGGGCAATCAGCCCCAGCATTTT
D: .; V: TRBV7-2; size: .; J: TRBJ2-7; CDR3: CASSLPGRPYEQYF; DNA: TGTGCCAGCAGCTTACCAGGCAGACCCTACGAGCAGTACTTC
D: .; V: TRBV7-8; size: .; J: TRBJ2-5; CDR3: CASSLVPGPGPAETQYF; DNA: TGTGCCAGCAGCTTAGTACCGGGTCCAGGGCCGGCAGAGACCCAGTACTTC
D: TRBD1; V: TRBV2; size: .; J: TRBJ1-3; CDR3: CASSEWAGGKDTIYF; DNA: TGTGCCAGCAGTGAATGGGCAGGGGGCAAGGACACCATATATTTT
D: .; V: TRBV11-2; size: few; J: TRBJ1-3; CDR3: CASSRGSGNTIYF; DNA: TGTGCCAGCAGCCGTGGCTCTGGAAACACCATATATTTT
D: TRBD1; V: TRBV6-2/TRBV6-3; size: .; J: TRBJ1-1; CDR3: CASSYETGGTGAFF; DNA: TGTGCCAGCAGTTACGAGACAGGGGGCACAGGAGCTTTCTTT
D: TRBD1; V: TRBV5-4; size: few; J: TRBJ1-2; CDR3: CASSSPGQLDGYTF; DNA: TGTGCCAGCAGCTCGCCGGGACAGCTGGATGGCTACACCTTC
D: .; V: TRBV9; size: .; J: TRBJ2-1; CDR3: CASSVAGGNNEQFF; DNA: TGTGCCAGCAGCGTAGCCGGCGGGAACAATGAGCAGTTCTTC
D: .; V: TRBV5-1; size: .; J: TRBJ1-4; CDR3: CASSLGSGLEKLFF; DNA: TGCGCCAGCAGCTTGGGATCCGGGCTGGAAAAACTGTTTTTT
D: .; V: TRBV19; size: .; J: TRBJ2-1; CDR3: CASSITWGFSFGEQFF; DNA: TGTGCCAGTAGTATAACATGGGGTTTCAGTTTTGGTGAGCAGTTCTTC
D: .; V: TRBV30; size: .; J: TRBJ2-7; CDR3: CAWSVPSVSSYEQYF; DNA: TGTGCCTGGAGTGTACCCAGCGTTAGCTCCTACGAGCAGTACTTC
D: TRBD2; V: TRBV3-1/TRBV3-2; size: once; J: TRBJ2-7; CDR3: CASSQAASGWQYF; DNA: TGTGCCAGCAGCCAAGCGGCTAGCGGCTGGCAGTACTTC
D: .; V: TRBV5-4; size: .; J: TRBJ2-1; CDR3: CASSDPFYNEQFF; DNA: TGTGCCAGCAGTGACCCCTTTTACAATGAGCAGTTCTTC
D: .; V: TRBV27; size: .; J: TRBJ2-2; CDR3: CASSPWGHTGELFF; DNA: TGTGCCAGCAGTCCTTGGGGGCACACCGGGGAGCTGTTTTTT
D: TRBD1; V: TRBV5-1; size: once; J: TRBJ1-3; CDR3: CASSPQDRTGNTIYF; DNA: TGCGCCAGCAGCCCCCAGGACAGGACTGGAAACACCATATATTTT
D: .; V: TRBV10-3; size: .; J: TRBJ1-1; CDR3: CAISGKDGGEAFF; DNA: TGTGCCATCAGTGGGAAAGATGGGGGAGAAGCTTTCTTT
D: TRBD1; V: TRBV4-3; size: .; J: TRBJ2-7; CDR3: CASSHAGGWEQYF; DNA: TGCGCCAGCAGCCATGCAGGGGGCTGGGAGCAGTACTTC
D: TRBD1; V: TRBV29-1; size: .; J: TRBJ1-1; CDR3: CSGILTGGAFF; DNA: TGCAGCGGGATCCTCACAGGGGGAGCTTTCTTT
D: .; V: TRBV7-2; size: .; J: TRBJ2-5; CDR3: CASSPRPQETQYF; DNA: TGTGCCAGCAGCCCTAGGCCCCAAGAGACCCAGTACTTC
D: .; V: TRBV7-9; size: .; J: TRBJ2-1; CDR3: CASSLARTPYNEQFF; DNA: TGTGCCAGCAGCTTAGCTCGGACGCCTTACAATGAGCAGTTCTTC
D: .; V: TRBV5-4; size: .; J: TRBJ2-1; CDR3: CASSKEAGQKFF; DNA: TGTGCCAGCAGCAAAGAGGCGGGACAGAAGTTCTTC
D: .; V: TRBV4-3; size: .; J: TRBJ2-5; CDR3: CASSLDQSETQYF; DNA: TGCGCCAGCAGCCTCGACCAATCGGAGACCCAGTACTTC
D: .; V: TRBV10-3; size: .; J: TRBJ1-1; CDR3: CAISEDRRTEAFF; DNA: TGTGCCATCAGTGAGGATCGGAGGACTGAAGCTTTCTTT
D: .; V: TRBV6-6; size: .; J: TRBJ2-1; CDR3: CASSPGPGREQFF; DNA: TGTGCCAGCAGTCCCGGGCCCGGTAGAGAGCAGTTCTTC
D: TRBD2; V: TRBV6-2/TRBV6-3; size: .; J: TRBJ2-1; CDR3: CASSYSKLAGDNEQFF; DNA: TGTGCCAGCAGTTACTCGAAACTAGCGGGGGATAATGAGCAGTTCTTC
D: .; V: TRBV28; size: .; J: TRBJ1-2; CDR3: CASSQSTANYGYTF; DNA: TGTGCCAGCAGCCAGAGTACAGCTAACTATGGCTACACCTTC
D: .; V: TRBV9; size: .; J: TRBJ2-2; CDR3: CASSVATSPNTGELFF; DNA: TGTGCCAGCAGCGTAGCTACAAGTCCGAACACCGGGGAGCTGTTTTTT
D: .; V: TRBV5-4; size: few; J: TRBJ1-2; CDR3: CASSRGGGYGYTF; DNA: TGTGCCAGCAGCCGCGGTGGGGGCTATGGCTACACCTTC
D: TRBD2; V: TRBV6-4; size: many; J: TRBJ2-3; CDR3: CASSLTSGSTDTQYF; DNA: TGTGCCAGCAGTCTGACTAGCGGGAGCACAGATACGCAGTATTTT
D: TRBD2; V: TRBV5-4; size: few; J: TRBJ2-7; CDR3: CASSPEPGLREQYF; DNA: TGTGCCAGCAGCCCCGAACCGGGACTACGCGAGCAGTACTTC
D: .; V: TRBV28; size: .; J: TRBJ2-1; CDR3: CASIPSTGRNNEQFF; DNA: TGTGCCAGCATCCCTTCCACGGGAAGAAACAATGAGCAGTTCTTC
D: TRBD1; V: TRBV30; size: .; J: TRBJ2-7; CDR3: CAWTTPDRVRYEQYF; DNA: TGTGCCTGGACCACCCCGGACAGGGTACGATACGAGCAGTACTTC
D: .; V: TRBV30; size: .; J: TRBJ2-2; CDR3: CAWTRESGELFF; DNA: TGTGCCTGGACGAGGGAGTCAGGGGAGCTGTTTTTT
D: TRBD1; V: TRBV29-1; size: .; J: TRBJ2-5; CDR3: CSTGQGGETQYF; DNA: TGCAGCACGGGACAGGGTGGTGAGACCCAGTACTTC
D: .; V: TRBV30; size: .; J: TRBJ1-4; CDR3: CAWSRSGGLNEKLFF; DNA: TGTGCCTGGAGTCGTTCGGGGGGCCTCAATGAAAAACTGTTTTTT